These T cell receptor beta chains were read from a single sample in a study of cytomegalovirus exposure and HLA in healthy donors. This table comes from immunoSEQ multiplex PCR, and its TCRdb copy is limited to in-frame clones, with some not included. The data contain more than 150,000 clones, roughly 87% of them seen just once; the ten biggest clones take up roughly 1.5%. Sequenced input: PBMCs. The receptor source for this set is a man in his forties or fifties in good health and CMV-seronegative. CDR3s include the opening cysteine and the closing phenylalanine or tryptophan. The order of the fields is CDR3 DNA, CDR3 protein, J gene, V gene, D gene. A D gene is named only where the DNA matches it firmly.

DNA: TGTGCCAGCAAGGGACTAGCGGGAGAATCCTACAATGAGCAGTTCTTC
CDR3: CASKGLAGESYNEQFF
J: TRBJ2-1
V: TRBV2
D: TRBD2

DNA: TGTGCCAGCTCACCACTCCTAGCGGGGGACCAAGAGACCCAGTACTTC
CDR3: CASSPLLAGDQETQYF
J: TRBJ2-5
V: TRBV18
D: TRBD2

DNA: TGTGCCAGCAGTCAGACCTCGGGACAGTTCTACGAGCAGTACTTC
CDR3: CASSQTSGQFYEQYF
J: TRBJ2-7
V: TRBV7-3
D: TRBD1

DNA: TGTGCCAGCAGCCTCGCGGGGAACACAGATACGCAGTATTTT
CDR3: CASSLAGNTDTQYF
J: TRBJ2-3
V: TRBV7-8
D: .

DNA: TGCGCCAGCACCCAAGGCGGGGGGCAAGGGACCCAGTACTTC
CDR3: CASTQGGGQGTQYF
J: TRBJ2-5
V: TRBV5-1
D: TRBD2

DNA: TGCGCCAGCAGCGTGGGACTTCGCCTCTCTTACGAGCAGTACTTC
CDR3: CASSVGLRLSYEQYF
J: TRBJ2-7
V: TRBV5-1
D: .

DNA: TGCGCCAGCAGCCAAGCCTCCCCCGGGACAGGGAGAGGAAATCAGCCCCAGCATTTT
CDR3: CASSQASPGTGRGNQPQHF
J: TRBJ1-5
V: TRBV4-1
D: TRBD1

DNA: TGTGCCAGCAGCTACAGACAGGGGGGTCAGCCCCAGCATTTT
CDR3: CASSYRQGGQPQHF
J: TRBJ1-5
V: TRBV7-8
D: TRBD1

DNA: TGCGCCAGCAGCTTGGACCCAAACAGGGTCGGAAACACCATATATTTT
CDR3: CASSLDPNRVGNTIYF
J: TRBJ1-3
V: TRBV5-1
D: .

DNA: TGTGCCAGTAGTGGGAGGGGTCGGTACGAGCAGTACTTC
CDR3: CASSGRGRYEQYF
J: TRBJ2-7
V: TRBV19
D: TRBD2